The present T cell receptor (beta chain) was sequenced within a study of T cell repertoires in aging, cancer and after chemotherapy. Study-wide results and caveats: The repertoire data cannot show anything about immunological memory following chemotherapy. Median generation probability rose over the chemotherapy interval in each cancer cohort, suggesting rebound thymic output. Healthy donors lost TCR diversity with age mainly through richness, cancer patients through richness and evenness.

Turning to this clonotype: Its antigen is undetermined.

The junction had 3 bases not matched to a gene; V was cut back by 2 bases and J by 8 bases. The CDR3 is made up of 15 amino acids. Germline CDR1 is SEHNR and CDR2 is FQNEAQ (reference sequence). TRB rearrangements spanning V, D and J were amplified using mixed TRB-A/B primers. TCRdb re-called the multiplex PCR reads with MiXCR, one entry per CDR3 protein. Of over 15,000 distinct CDR3 sequences listed, 37% are singletons. The template was genomic DNA from peripheral blood, not RNA. The sample comprised blood. This sequence was found in a human donor with a solid tumor. V gene TRBV7-9 combines with J gene TRBJ2-1, with 13 bases matching TRBD2. The CDR3 nucleotides are TGTGCCAGCAGCTTAAGGACTAGCGGGAGCTATGAGCAGTTCTTC. Its protein is CASSLRTSGSYEQFF.